This T cell receptor beta chain was identified in a study of OX40 agonist ivuxolimab in advanced cancers. As for the study in general: Dosing consisted of intravenous ivuxolimab at 0.01 to 10 mg/kg every 2 weeks.

No patient had autoimmune disease or received systemic immunosuppression. Method: immunoSEQ multiplex PCR; TCRdb's copy keeps in-frame clones and lacks some. The table lists tens of thousands of clones, approximately 86% of them singletons, with around 20% in the top ten. Germline V gene data show CDR1 as SGHTA and CDR2 as FQGNSA. CDR3 length equals 17 residues. Trimming cost V 4 bases and J 0 bases, with 17 bases left between them. Material: CD4+ or CD8+ T cells sorted from blood, obtained in a trial of the OX40 agonist ivuxolimab. The V call is TRBV7-2, the J call TRBJ2-3, with D perhaps matching TRBD1 (6 bases). The clonotype was recovered from an adult with an advanced solid tumor such as melanoma, head and neck, liver or kidney cancer. For the CDR3, the DNA is TGTGCCAGCAGCTCCCCCGGACAGAAAACTAGCACAGATACGCAGTATTTT. Translated, it gives CASSSPGQKTSTDTQYF.